In its sample, the clone carrying this T cell receptor beta chain was seen once. What it binds is unknown. TCRdb analysed the reads with MiXCR anew, one entry per CDR3 protein. Among about 770,000 distinct CDR3 sequences listed, 25% to 30% were seen once. The record originates from a study of T cell repertoires in cytomegalovirus infection. Study-level background: Recently identified HLA-C-restricted CMV epitopes were used, and well-studied HLA-B-restricted CMV epitopes were used as well. CMV infection and matching HLA type were both indicated by public TCR beta signatures. Study-wide results and limits: The ex vivo response showed dominance by HLA-C-restricted CMV-specific TCR beta clonotypes. CMV carriers with the relevant HLA were identified by cumulative public TCR beta family frequency.

The material sequenced was cultured CD8+ T cells from PBMCs, taken from culture after CMV antigen stimulation. This TCR was sampled from a human donor in good health (CMV status not recorded). Some clones in this sample may be carry-over from other donors' samples.

The CDR3 spells CASSESGYNQPQHF. The CDR3 coding sequence is TGCGCCAGCAGTGAGTCGGGGTACAATCAGCCCCAGCATTTT. V gene TRBV10-2 combines with J gene TRBJ1-5; D unresolved. This CDR3 contains 14 residues. The V end lost 0 bases, the J end lost 3 bases, and 6 bases lay between the germline ends. CDR1 is WSHSY and CDR2 is SAAADI in the germline V gene.